The rows below give T cell receptor beta chains drawn from one sample of a study of spatial heterogeneity in lung cancer. TCRdb re-analysed the 5' RACE reads in MiXCR, keeping a single row per CDR3 protein. The sample has some 22,000 distinct CDR3 sequences, approximately 4.8% seen once. The sequenced sample was PBMCs, obtained at surgery. The receptors here all came from a male donor with early-stage non-small cell lung cancer. The CDR3 runs from the conserved cysteine through the conserved F or W. A D gene is named only where the DNA matches it firmly. Only some rows state a clone size, as once, few, many or a class for expanded clones.

J gene	V gene	clone size	D gene	CDR3 DNA	CDR3 protein
TRBJ2-3	TRBV29-1	many	TRBD2	TGCAGCGTTAATTCCGGGAGGGCAGATACGCAGTATTTT	CSVNSGRADTQYF
TRBJ2-7	TRBV5-1	many	TRBD1	TGCGCCAGCAGCTCCGGGACAGCCAACTACGAGCAGTACTTC	CASSSGTANYEQYF
TRBJ2-7	TRBV7-2	many	NA	TGTGCCAGCAGCTTACAAGACGCGACGATATACGAGCAGTACTTC	CASSLQDATIYEQYF
TRBJ1-5	TRBV6-5	many	TRBD1	TGTGCCAGCAGTGCCGACAGGGCGAGGTCGAAACAGCCCCAGCATTTT	CASSADRARSKQPQHF
TRBJ2-7	TRBV6-2/TRBV6-3	many	NA	TGTGCCAGCAGTTACCTGGACAACACAAGTCTGTACTTC	CASSYLDNTSLYF
TRBJ2-7	TRBV6-1	many	TRBD2	TGTGCCAGCAGTGAATTTGGCGGGGGCTACGAGCAGTACTTC	CASSEFGGGYEQYF
TRBJ2-1	TRBV6-9	many	NA	TGTGCCAGCCCCCCCGCGGAACAAGTTCCCACTTCTCCCGTGGGGAATGAGCAGTTCTTC	CASPPAEQVPTSPVGNEQFF
TRBJ2-2	TRBV24-1	many	TRBD2	TGTGCCACCAAGCGGGGGCAGGACACCGGGGAGCTGTTTTTT	CATKRGQDTGELFF
TRBJ2-1	TRBV9	many	TRBD2	TGTGCCAGCAGCTTAACTAGCGGGGGCGTCAATGAGCAGTTCTTC	CASSLTSGGVNEQFF
TRBJ1-2	TRBV12-3/TRBV12-4	many	TRBD1	TGTGCCAGCAGCCGCCGACAGGGCCCCTATGGCTACACCTTC	CASSRRQGPYGYTF
TRBJ2-2	TRBV13	NA	NA	TGTGCCAGCAGCTTAGGACCGGCCGGGGAGCTGTTTTTT	CASSLGPAGELFF
TRBJ2-4	TRBV7-9	many	NA	TGTGCCAGCAGCACCTACACGGGAGTCGGGATTCAGTACTTC	CASSTYTGVGIQYF
TRBJ1-2	TRBV7-8	many	TRBD1	TGTGCCAGCAGCTTAGGACAGGGGTATGGCTACACCTTC	CASSLGQGYGYTF
TRBJ2-5	TRBV28	many	TRBD1	TGTGCCAGCAGTTCCCCGGACAGGCAAGAGACCCAGTACTTC	CASSSPDRQETQYF
TRBJ2-1	TRBV6-4	few	TRBD2	TGTGCCAGCAGCGCAAGGACTAGCGGAACCAATGAGCAGTTCTTC	CASSARTSGTNEQFF